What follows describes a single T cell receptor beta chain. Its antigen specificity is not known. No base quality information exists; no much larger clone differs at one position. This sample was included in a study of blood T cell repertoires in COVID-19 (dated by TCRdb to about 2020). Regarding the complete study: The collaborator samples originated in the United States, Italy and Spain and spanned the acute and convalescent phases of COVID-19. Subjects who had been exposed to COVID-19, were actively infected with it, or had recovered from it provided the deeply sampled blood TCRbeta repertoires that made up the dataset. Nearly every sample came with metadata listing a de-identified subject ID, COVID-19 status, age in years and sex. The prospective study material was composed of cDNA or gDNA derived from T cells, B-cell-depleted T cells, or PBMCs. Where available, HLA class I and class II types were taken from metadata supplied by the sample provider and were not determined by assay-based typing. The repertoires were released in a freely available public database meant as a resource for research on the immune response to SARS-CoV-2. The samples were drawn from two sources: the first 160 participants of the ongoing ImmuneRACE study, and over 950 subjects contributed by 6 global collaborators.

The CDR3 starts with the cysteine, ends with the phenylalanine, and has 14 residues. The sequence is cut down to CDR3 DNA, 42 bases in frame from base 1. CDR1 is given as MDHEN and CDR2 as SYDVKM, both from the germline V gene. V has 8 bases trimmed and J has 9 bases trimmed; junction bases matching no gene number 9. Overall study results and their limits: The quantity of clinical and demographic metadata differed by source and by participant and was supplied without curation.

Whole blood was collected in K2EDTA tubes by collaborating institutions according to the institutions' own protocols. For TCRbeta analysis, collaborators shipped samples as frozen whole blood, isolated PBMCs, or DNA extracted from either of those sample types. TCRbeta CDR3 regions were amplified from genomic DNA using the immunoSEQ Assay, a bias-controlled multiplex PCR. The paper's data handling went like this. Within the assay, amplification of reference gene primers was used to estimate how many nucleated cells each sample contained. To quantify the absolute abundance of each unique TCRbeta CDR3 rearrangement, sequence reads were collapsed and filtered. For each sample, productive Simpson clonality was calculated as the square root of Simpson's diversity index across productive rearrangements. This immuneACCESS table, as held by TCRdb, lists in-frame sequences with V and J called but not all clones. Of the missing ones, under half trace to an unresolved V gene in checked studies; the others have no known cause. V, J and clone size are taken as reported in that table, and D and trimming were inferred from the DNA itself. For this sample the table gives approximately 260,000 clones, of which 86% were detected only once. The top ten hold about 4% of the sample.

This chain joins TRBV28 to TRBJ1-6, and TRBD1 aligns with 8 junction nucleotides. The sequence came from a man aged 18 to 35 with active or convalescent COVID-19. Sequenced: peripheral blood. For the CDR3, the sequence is CASLAQGAGSPLHF. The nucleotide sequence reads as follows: TGTGCCAGCCTCGCTCAGGGGGCGGGTTCACCCCTCCACTTT.